Sequencing of this T cell receptor beta chain was carried out in a study of OX40 agonist ivuxolimab in advanced cancers. About the full investigation: Ivuxolimab was a fully human IgG2 agonistic monoclonal antibody targeting the costimulatory receptor OX40 (CD134). Intravenous ivuxolimab was administered to patients every 2 weeks at six dose levels: 0.01, 0.1, 0.3, 1.5, 3 and 10 mg/kg. Of the approximately 54 patients in dose escalation, some 20 had hepatocellular carcinoma, around 15 had melanoma, 9 had renal cell carcinoma and 9 had head and neck cancer. In the dose-escalation cohort, roughly 82% of patients were male, and the mean age was 60 years with a range of about 20 to 90. Patients were allowed to have had prior anti-PD-1, anti-PD-L1 or anti-CTLA-4 therapy, and roughly two fifths of the dose-escalation patients had been treated with checkpoint inhibitors. Partial responses occurred in three dose-escalation patients: two with cutaneous melanoma and one with hepatocellular carcinoma. The point of sequencing TCRbeta in the periphery was to test whether ivuxolimab changed TCR sequence diversity and drove clonal T-cell expansion. The paper covers the monotherapy dose-escalation part of the phase I ivuxolimab trial, which included N ≈ 50 patients.

This clone is medium-sized (0.01 to 0.1%). Its antigen specificity is not known. Base qualities are missing; no much larger clone stands one base away. Genomic DNA was extracted from sorted cells for sequencing of the TCRbeta CDR3 region. The immunoSEQ Assay was used for sequencing of TCRbeta CDR3 regions. Not all clones reach the TCRdb copy of this immuneACCESS table, which keeps in-frame sequences only. Checked studies attribute under half of the gap to unresolved V genes and leave the rest unexplained. Counted in this sample were about 24,000 clones; roughly 88% of them appeared once. Of the sample, approximately 9.5% is held by the ten largest clones. What the study reported, not specific to this receptor: In the 0.1-3.0 mg/kg groups, partial responders were among the patients with the lowest normalized peripheral clonal expansion, particularly in CD8+ T cells. Low levels of normalized T-cell clonal expansion were also seen in some patients who did not respond. Which antigens the clonally expanded peripheral T cells were specific for was not determined. On average, CD8+ T cells showed more expanded clones than CD4+ T cells after ivuxolimab. At doses of 0.1 to 3.0 mg/kg, clonal expansion of both CD4+ and CD8+ T cells in blood was seen between baseline and week 6.

The trial excluded patients who had a history of autoimmune disease or who were on systemic immunosuppression. In every dose cohort, peripheral blood was drawn for TCR sequencing at baseline, cycle 4 day 1, and cycle 7 day 1. Samples were obtained from an open-label, multicenter, first-in-human phase I dose-escalation trial of ivuxolimab. Adults with locally advanced or metastatic head and neck squamous cell, hepatocellular, melanoma or renal cell carcinoma were enrolled in the trial. Before TCR sequencing, CD4+ and CD8+ T cells were separately sorted from peripheral blood. In the germline V gene (reference sequence), CDR1 corresponds to MNHEY and CDR2 to SMNVEV. The CDR3, cysteine through phenylalanine, is 15 amino acids long. Of the read, only the CDR3 DNA is kept; its 45 bases are in frame from base 1. V gives up 6 bases and J gives up 4 bases, and the segment between their germline ends measures 15 bases.

Recombination joined TRBV27 with TRBJ1-4; no D segment can be confidently identified. This sample comprised CD4+ or CD8+ T cells sorted from blood, obtained in a trial of the OX40 agonist ivuxolimab. The sequence was collected from an adult with an advanced solid tumor such as melanoma, head and neck, liver or kidney cancer. The CDR3 reads as follows: CASRSGREINEKLFF. The DNA sequence follows: TGTGCCAGCAGATCAGGACGAGAGATTAATGAAAAACTGTTTTTT.